This T cell receptor (beta chain) was found in a study of blood T cells in healthy people across ages. The study, taken as a whole, reports: There were more naive CD4+ cells and higher diversity in long-lived donors than in aged donors. Significant beta diversity loss was already apparent by age approximately 37, declining roughly linearly.

Turning to this clonotype: The antigen is undetermined.

Peripheral blood was drawn, ten milliliters per donor. The CDR3 extends over 18 amino acids. V was cut by 0 bases and J by 7 bases, with 21 bases left in between. Germline V gives CDR1 MGHRA, CDR2 YSYEKL. A second PCR of roughly 7 to 11 cycles used a sample-barcoded 5' primer and a J-beta primer mix. A 12-random-nucleotide template-switch adaptor tagged each cDNA molecule. Each CDR3 protein is one row after TCRdb ran MiXCR on the 5' RACE reads. The sample contains more than 650,000 distinct CDR3 sequences, 22% of which appear only once. Sequenced sample: blood. This chain connects TRBV4-1 to TRBJ1-4; no clear D gene. This receptor was taken from a man between 65 and 85 years old in good health. The CDR3 DNA reads as TGCGCCAGCAGCCAAGATCTTGATCGAGCGCTTTCGTCTGAAAAACTGTTTTTT. This sequence encodes CASSQDLDRALSSEKLFF.